These 15 T cell receptor beta chains were all obtained from the same sample, sequenced in a study of blood T cell repertoires in COVID-19. The table came from immunoSEQ multiplex PCR; TCRdb's copy has only in-frame clones and leaves some out. The sample carries around 60,000 clones, around nine tenths recorded once. Sample: peripheral blood. These receptor sequences come from a man between 65 and 85 years old with acute or convalescent COVID-19.

The chain is built from TRBV9 and TRBJ2-2; maybe TRBD2 (6 bases). The CDR3 has 16 amino acids. V was cut by 0 bases and J by 3 bases, with 12 bases left in between. The germline V gene has CDR1 SGDLS and CDR2 YYNGEE. The CDR3 loop is CASSVEMGLYTGELFF. In DNA, the CDR3 is TGTGCCAGCAGCGTAGAGATGGGACTCTACACCGGGGAGCTGTTTTTT.

The chain couples TRBV6-6 to TRBJ2-7; D perhaps matches TRBD1 (6 bases). The germline V gene encodes CDR1 MNHNY and CDR2 SVGAGI (reference sequence). Trimming stripped 2 bases from V and 5 bases from J, with 16 bases between. The CDR3 runs to 15 residues. Here the CDR3 reads CASSYPAQGFDEQYF. CDR3 DNA: TGTGCCAGCAGTTACCCCGCTCAGGGGTTTGACGAGCAGTACTTC.

V is TRBV27 and J is TRBJ2-2; 9 bases match TRBD2. The V segment lost 7 bases and the J segment 6 bases; nucleotides outside the gene matches: 15. The germline CDR1 and CDR2 sequences are MNHEY and SMNVEV (reference sequence). This CDR3 region has 17 residues. CDR3 bases: TGTGCCAGCACCCCTTGGGGGCGGCGGGGGGGCGCCGGGGAGCTGTTTTTT. This gives the protein CASTPWGRRGGAGELFF.

V usage is TRBV5-1 and J usage is TRBJ2-2, with D possibly TRBD2 on 5 matching bases. CDR3 length: 14 amino acids. V was pared by 5 bases and J by 3 bases, with 11 bases between. Germline V gene data show CDR1 as SGHRS and CDR2 as YFSETQ. CDR3 coding DNA: TGCGCCAGCAGTCCTAACGGGGACACCGGGGAGCTGTTTTTT. This translates into CASSPNGDTGELFF.

The rearrangement joins TRBV2 to TRBJ1-6, with a weak D call TRBD1 (6 bases). The V gene's germline CDR1 is SNHLY and CDR2 FYNNEI. This CDR3 is built from 14 residues. Trimming took off 6 bases at V and 7 bases at J, with 13 bases between the two ends. The CDR3: CASSEDSANSPLHF. The CDR3 nucleotides are TGTGCCAGCAGCGAGGACAGTGCCAATTCACCCCTCCACTTT.

By proportion, this clone is medium-sized. The J gene is TRBJ1-5, the V gene TRBV6-1, with D tentatively TRBD1 (6 bases). CDR1 MNHNS and CDR2 SASEGT come from the germline V gene. Trimming cost V 3 bases and J 1 base, with 7 bases left between them. This CDR3 has 14 residues. The CDR3 spells CASSDRGSNQPQHF. CDR3 sequence (DNA): TGTGCCAGCAGTGACAGGGGAAGCAATCAGCCCCAGCATTTT.

The V and J genes are TRBV7-2 and TRBJ1-2; no clear D. Germline loops: CDR1 SGHTA, CDR2 FQGNSA. V was shortened by 3 bases and J by 7 bases, with 9 bases between the two germline ends. The CDR3 runs to 12 residues. The CDR3 nucleotides are TGTGCCAGCAGCTTTTTATCGGTTGGCTACACCTTC. Encoded protein: CASSFLSVGYTF.

The V call is TRBV5-6, the J call TRBJ1-1; D might be TRBD1 (5 bases). CDR1 is SGHDT, CDR2 YYEEEE, per germline. The CDR3 contains 16 residues. With 3 bases removed from V and 4 bases from J, the gap between germline ends came to 19 bases. CDR3 in amino acids: CASSSRWGRVFTEAFF. The CDR3 region has the DNA TGTGCCAGCAGCTCAAGGTGGGGCAGGGTATTCACTGAAGCTTTCTTT.

V gene TRBV11-2 combines with J gene TRBJ1-2; 7 bases fit TRBD1. CDR1 and CDR2 (germline): SGHAT, FQNNGV. The CDR3 is 13 amino acids. Losses at the gene ends were 5 bases for V and 5 bases for J; bases not matched to a gene: 5. CDR3 loop: CASSLGQIYGYTF. The DNA for the CDR3 is TGTGCCAGCAGCCTGGGACAGATATATGGCTACACCTTC.

The chain uses TRBV5-8 and TRBJ2-3, with unresolved D. Germline V gives CDR1 SGHTS, CDR2 YDEGEE. V was cut by 5 bases and J by 5 bases, with 9 bases left in between. The CDR3 sequence is 12 residues long. The CDR3 reads CASRGQIDTQYF. For the CDR3, the DNA is TGTGCCAGCAGGGGCCAGATAGATACGCAGTATTTT.

This clone was observed once. The chain has TRBV5-5 and TRBJ2-1; tentatively, D is TRBD1 (5 bases). The ends were cut back, 2 bases at V and 5 bases at J, with 11 bases in the middle. The length of the CDR3 is 14 residues. Germline CDR1 is SGHKS and CDR2 is YYEKEE (reference sequence). CDR3 coding DNA: TGTGCCAGCAGCTTCCGTGACAGCAACAATGAGCAGTTCTTC. Protein sequence: CASSFRDSNNEQFF.

The gene calls are TRBV2 and TRBJ1-4; TRBD1 agrees at 7 bases. The ends lost 11 bases at V and 5 bases at J; junction bases unmatched: 8. CDR1 and CDR2 from the germline V gene are SNHLY and FYNNEI. The CDR3 sequence is 13 residues long. Here the CDR3 reads CASHRDRNEKLFF. CDR3 nucleotide sequence: TGTGCCTCACACCGGGACAGAAATGAAAAACTGTTTTTT. The full variable domain, rest sourced from reference TRBV2 and TRBJ1-4, is EPEVTQTPSHQVTQMGQEVILRCVPISNHLYFYWYRQILGQKVEFLVSFYNNEISEKSEIFDDQFSVERPDGSNFTLKIRSTKLEDSAMYFCASHRDRNEKLFFGSGTQLSVL.

The chain links TRBV19 to TRBJ1-2, with TRBD1 identical over 9 bases. The CDR3 is 15 amino acids. Germline values: CDR1 LNHDA, CDR2 SQIVND (reference sequence). The trim removed 8 bases at V and 1 base at J, leaving 8 bases unmatched. The CDR3 nucleotides read TGTGCCAGTCGCGATCCGGGACAGGGTAACTATGGCTACACCTTC. Translation gives CASRDPGQGNYGYTF.

The chain links TRBV28 to TRBJ1-4; D perhaps matches TRBD1 (5 bases). Germline CDR1 reads MDHEN; CDR2 reads SYDVKM. V gave up 10 bases and J gave up 5 bases, with 17 bases separating them. There are 14 residues in the CDR3. The CDR3 loop reads CATLQGGTNEKLFF. The CDR3 DNA sequence: TGTGCCACCTTGCAGGGAGGGACGAATGAAAAACTGTTTTTT.

In regard to this clone: Other nucleotide sequences in the sample specify the same CDR3. This sequence joins TRBV11-2 and TRBJ2-2; 9 nucleotides agree with TRBD1. Germline assignment: CDR1 SGHAT and CDR2 FQNNGV. V trimming: 4 bases; J trimming: 6 bases; junction bases outside the gene matches: 9. The CDR3 contains 16 residues. The CDR3 protein is CASSSPGTGLSGELFF. In DNA form, the CDR3 reads TGTGCCAGCAGCTCTCCCGGGACAGGGTTGTCCGGGGAGCTGTTTTTT.